Each of the 18 T cell receptor beta chains below was sequenced from the same sample in a study of control samples from healthy donors and cancer patients. Sequencing was performed with immunoSEQ multiplex PCR; in TCRdb, only in-frame clones are kept and a portion is missing. Found here are 130,000 or so clones, roughly 90% of them singletons; the top ten hold about 3.2%. The sample consisted of blood. The receptors were gathered from a middle-aged man in good health.

The chain links TRBV28 to TRBJ1-2, with a tentative D call TRBD1 (5 bases). Trimming left V 7 bases short and J 1 base short, with 10 bases between. The CDR3 covers 13 residues. Germline CDR1 MDHEN, CDR2 SYDVKM. The DNA for the CDR3 is TGTGCCAGCATAGGCAGGGATAACTATGGCTACACCTTC. This gives the protein CASIGRDNYGYTF.

The chain is built from TRBV11-3 and TRBJ2-1, with TRBD2 matching 7 bases. CDR3 length: 16 residues. Germline loops: CDR1 SGHNT, CDR2 YENEEA. The J segment lost 7 bases and the V segment lost 4 bases, leaving 13 bases of the junction unmatched. Written as DNA, the CDR3 is TGTGCCAGCAGCTCCTTCGGGGGGAATCTTTTGAATGAGCAGTTCTTC. Its translation: CASSSFGGNLLNEQFF.

This clone was recorded a few times. The CDR3 protein is CASKVTDRLNTEAFF. The CDR3 nucleotides read TGTGCCAGCAAGGTCACCGACAGGTTGAACACTGAAGCTTTCTTT. The V gene is TRBV6-5, the J gene TRBJ1-1, with D maybe TRBD1 (6 bases). CDR1 and CDR2 from the germline V gene are MNHEY and SVGAGI. This CDR3 is 15 amino acids long. Trimming removed 7 bases at V and 0 bases at J, with 15 bases between.

The chain links TRBV10-3 to TRBJ2-2; no clear D gene. The CDR3 is made up of 16 amino acids. V was trimmed by 3 bases and J by 2 bases, leaving 13 bases between them. Germline CDR1 is ENHRY and CDR2 is SYGVKD. CDR3 DNA sequence: TGTGCCATCAGTGATTGGCTTGATCGTAACACCGGGGAGCTGTTTTTT. Translated, it gives CAISDWLDRNTGELFF.

The V call is TRBV30, the J call TRBJ2-6; the D is unclear. Germline V gene lookup returns CDR1 GTSNPN and CDR2 SVGIG (reference sequence). V was shortened by 8 bases and J by 0 bases, with 8 bases between the two germline ends. This CDR3 has 13 amino acids. CDR3 in amino acids: CALTSSGANVLTF. CDR3 DNA sequence: TGTGCCCTTACAAGCTCTGGGGCCAACGTCCTGACTTTC. The full variable domain, its missing parts supplied by reference TRBV30 and TRBJ2-6, is SQTIHQWPATLVQPVGSPLSLECTVEGTSNPNLYWYRQAAGRGLQLLFYSVGIGQISSEVPQNLSASRPQDRQFILSSKKLLLSDSGFYLCALTSSGANVLTFGAGSRLTVL.

The V call is TRBV5-1, the J call TRBJ1-2; TRBD1 matches 7 bases. V dropped 0 bases and J dropped 3; count of bases not matched to a gene: 11. This CDR3 spans 17 amino acids. Germline V gene lookup returns CDR1 SGHRS and CDR2 YFSETQ. This CDR3 reads CASSLAGISTGYYGYTF. The CDR3 nucleotides read TGCGCCAGCAGCTTGGCCGGAATATCGACAGGGTACTATGGCTACACCTTC. The variable domain in full, with the rest retrieved from reference TRBV5-1 and TRBJ1-2, is KAGVTQTPRYLIKTRGQQVTLSCSPISGHRSVSWYQQTPGQGLQFLFEYFSETQRNKGNFPGRFSGRQFSNSRSEMNVSTLELGDSALYLCASSLAGISTGYYGYTFGSGTRLTVV.

This clone was seen only once. The chain combines TRBV6-5 with TRBJ2-7, with D perhaps matching TRBD1 or TRBD2 (5 bases each). The CDR3 consists of 14 residues. V dropped 6 bases and J dropped 0 bases, with 12 bases sitting between them. Germline CDR1 MNHEY, CDR2 SVGAGI. The chain's CDR3 is CASRDGGASYEQYF. The CDR3 bases are TGTGCCAGCAGAGATGGGGGTGCCTCCTACGAGCAGTACTTC.

V usage is TRBV13 and J usage is TRBJ2-3; D uncertain. The CDR3 sequence is 16 residues long. Germline V CDR1 and CDR2: PRHDT, FYEKMQ (reference sequence). The V end lost 1 base, the J end lost 6 bases, and 17 bases lay between the germline ends. In nucleotides, the CDR3 is TGTGCCAGCAGCTTAGTTTACTCCCAAGAGGTGGATACGCAGTATTTT. Amino acid sequence: CASSLVYSQEVDTQYF.

CDR3 in DNA: TGTGCCAGCTCCCAAGCGGGGGGAACGAAGAATGAGCAGTTCTTC. Protein: CASSQAGGTKNEQFF. The chain recombines TRBV3-1 (or the pseudogene TRBV3-2) with TRBJ2-1; 9 positions agree with TRBD2. The CDR3 length is 15 residues. The trim removed 8 bases at V and 7 bases at J, leaving 12 bases unmatched. Germline V CDR1 and CDR2: LGHDT, YNNKEL (reference sequence).

The chain combines TRBV28 with TRBJ2-3, with no clear D. Trimming took 2 bases from V and 2 from J, leaving 8 bases between them. This CDR3 has 14 residues. Germline V gene sequence: CDR1 MDHEN, CDR2 SYDVKM. CDR3 region: CASSLGQDTDTQYF. As DNA, the CDR3 is TGTGCCAGCAGTTTAGGGCAGGACACAGATACGCAGTATTTT.

This clone has a handful of counts. One junction end disagrees with the germline gene, perhaps due to a read error. The chain employs TRBV2 and TRBJ2-4; the match to TRBD1 covers 7 bases. CDR1 SNHLY and CDR2 FYNNEI come from the germline V gene. This CDR3 is 14 amino acids long. The CDR3 reads CASRDRAAKNIQYF. The CDR3 DNA is TGTGCCAGCCGTGACAGGGCAGCCAAAAACATTCAGTACTTC.

The rearrangement joins TRBV6-6 to TRBJ1-2; unclear D gene. This CDR3 contains 12 residues. Germline V gene sequence: CDR1 MNHNY, CDR2 SVGAGI (reference sequence). Trimming left V 2 bases short and J 8 bases short, with 9 bases between. The CDR3 region has the DNA TGTGCCAGCAGTTACGCGGGGAAAGGCTACACCTTC. Amino acid sequence: CASSYAGKGYTF.

This clone was detected a few times. The chain uses TRBV7-6 and TRBJ2-1; D is uncertain. The CDR3 sequence is 14 residues long. The V gene lost 1 base and the J gene lost 5 bases, with 9 bases spanning the gap. Germline values: CDR1 SGHVS, CDR2 FNYEAQ. CDR3 loop: CASSLGPQNNEQFF. The CDR3, as DNA: TGTGCCAGCAGCTTAGGCCCCCAAAACAATGAGCAGTTCTTC.

The CDR3, as DNA: TGTGCCAGCAGTTCTCTCGATAATTCACCCCTCCACTTT. This translates into CASSSLDNSPLHF. The chain recombines TRBV6-6 with TRBJ1-6; D is undetermined. V was trimmed by 4 bases and J by 5 bases, leaving 6 bases between them. This CDR3 spans 13 amino acids. The germline V gene encodes CDR1 MNHNY and CDR2 SVGAGI (reference sequence).

This clone was seen only once. The J gene is TRBJ2-1, the V gene TRBV13; TRBD1 matches at 10 bases. The V gene's germline CDR1 is PRHDT and CDR2 FYEKMQ (reference sequence). V trimming: 6 bases; J trimming: 9 bases; junction bases outside the gene matches: 11. CDR3 size: 15 residues. CDR3 residues: CASSWKGQGVPEQFF. The CDR3 DNA is TGTGCCAGCAGTTGGAAAGGACAGGGGGTTCCTGAGCAGTTCTTC. Filled out from reference TRBV13 and TRBJ2-1, the complete variable domain reads AAGVIQSPRHLIKEKRETATLKCYPIPRHDTVYWYQQGPGQDPQFLISFYEKMQSDKGSIPDRFSAQQFSDYHSELNMSSLELGDSALYFCASSWKGQGVPEQFFGPGTRLTVL.

Turning to this clone: Germline is not matched at one junction end, which may reflect a read error. V usage is TRBV5-1 and J usage is TRBJ1-2; 9 bases agree with TRBD1. The germline gives CDR1 SGHRS, CDR2 YFSETQ. This CDR3 is 13 amino acids long. The CDR3 coding sequence is TGCGTCAGCAGCCCGGGACAGGGAATTGGCTACACCTTC. Translation: CVSSPGQGIGYTF.

The V call is TRBV20-1, the J call TRBJ2-7, with 11 bases that match TRBD2. V lost 3 bases to trimming and J lost 2 bases; unmatched junction nucleotides: 9. CDR3 size: 16 residues. Looked up from germline, CDR1 is DFQATT and CDR2 is SNEGSKA (reference sequence). CDR3 residues: CSASRSGGGGTYEQYF. The DNA for the CDR3 is TGCAGTGCTAGTCGTAGCGGGGGGGGTGGAACCTACGAGCAGTACTTC.

In DNA, the CDR3 is TGCGCCAGCAGCTCGCATGGACAGCTCCAAGAGACCCAGTACTTC. The encoded protein is CASSSHGQLQETQYF. V gene TRBV5-1 combines with J gene TRBJ2-5; the D gene is possibly TRBD1 (6 bases). From germline, CDR1 is SGHRS and CDR2 YFSETQ. V was clipped by 3 bases and J by 1 base, with 13 bases between them. The CDR3 totals 15 residues.